These T cell receptor beta chains were read from a single sample in a study of shared clonotypes between healthy human individuals. The protocol was immunoSEQ multiplex PCR, while the TCRdb copy is restricted to in-frame clones and leaves out a portion. This sample has about 2.1 million clones, with about 93% found just once. Sample: naive CD8+ T cells from PBMCs. The receptors stem from a young man in good health. Some clones in this sample may be carry-over from other donors' samples. Both conserved end residues are part of each CDR3. The D gene is left open where the match is weak. Only some rows state a clone size, as once, few, many or a class for expanded clones.

v_gene	d_gene	j_gene	abundance	CDR3aa	CDR3nt
TRBV28	NA	TRBJ2-7	NA	CASSTQGSLSYEQYF	TGTGCCAGCAGTACGCAGGGTTCTTTATCCTACGAGCAGTACTTC
TRBV30	NA	TRBJ1-6	NA	CASYQGPYNSPLHF	TGTGCCTCCTACCAGGGCCCATATAATTCACCCCTCCACTTT
TRBV7-9	TRBD1	TRBJ2-2	NA	CASSLSGQGNTGELFF	TGTGCCAGCAGCTTATCGGGACAGGGGAACACCGGGGAGCTGTTTTTT
TRBV7-9	NA	TRBJ2-1	NA	CASSLKTGEQFF	TGTGCCAGCAGCTTAAAGACGGGTGAGCAGTTCTTC
TRBV2	NA	TRBJ2-1	NA	CASISGLEQFF	TGTGCCAGCATATCAGGACTTGAGCAGTTCTTC
TRBV7-2	TRBD1	TRBJ2-2	NA	CASSPRTGYTGELFF	TGTGCCAGCAGCCCCCGGACAGGGTACACCGGGGAGCTGTTTTTT
TRBV21-1	NA	TRBJ2-7	NA	CAIPFGGQQTYEQYF	TGTGCCATTCCTTTCGGGGGGCAGCAAACCTACGAGCAGTACTTC
TRBV2	NA	TRBJ1-1	few	CASSDYPGSEAFF	TGTGCCAGCAGTGATTATCCAGGGTCTGAAGCTTTCTTT
TRBV28	NA	TRBJ2-7	NA	CASSLGSYEQYF	TGTGCCAGCAGTTTGGGCAGCTACGAGCAGTACTTC
TRBV30	NA	TRBJ2-7	once	CAWSVSLGSYEQYF	TGTGCCTGGAGTGTATCTCTTGGCTCCTACGAGCAGTACTTC
TRBV5-1	TRBD2	TRBJ2-7	NA	CASSLGPGLVPYEQYF	TGCGCCAGCAGCTTGGGGCCGGGACTAGTCCCCTACGAGCAGTACTTC
TRBV29-1	TRBD1	TRBJ2-2	NA	CSVVRGSGELFF	TGCTCGGTCGTCAGGGGGTCCGGGGAGCTGTTTTTT
TRBV27	TRBD1	TRBJ1-5	NA	CASSLRDRVQPQHF	TGTGCCAGCAGTTTAAGGGACAGGGTTCAGCCCCAGCATTTT
TRBV5-5	NA	TRBJ2-1	NA	CAIGQVVDNEQFF	TGTGCCATCGGGCAGGTAGTCGACAATGAGCAGTTCTTC
TRBV12-5	TRBD1	TRBJ1-1	NA	CASGLFIGGLREVEETEAFF	TGTGCTAGTGGTTTGTTCATAGGGGGCCTCAGGGAGGTGGAGGAAACTGAAGCTTTCTTT
TRBV7-7	NA	TRBJ2-5	NA	CASSLANREETQYF	TGTGCCAGCAGCTTAGCGAATAGGGAGGAGACCCAGTACTTC
TRBV30	TRBD2	TRBJ2-7	once	CAWSAGTASGESYEQYF	TGTGCCTGGTCCGCCGGGACAGCTAGCGGGGAGAGCTACGAGCAGTACTTC